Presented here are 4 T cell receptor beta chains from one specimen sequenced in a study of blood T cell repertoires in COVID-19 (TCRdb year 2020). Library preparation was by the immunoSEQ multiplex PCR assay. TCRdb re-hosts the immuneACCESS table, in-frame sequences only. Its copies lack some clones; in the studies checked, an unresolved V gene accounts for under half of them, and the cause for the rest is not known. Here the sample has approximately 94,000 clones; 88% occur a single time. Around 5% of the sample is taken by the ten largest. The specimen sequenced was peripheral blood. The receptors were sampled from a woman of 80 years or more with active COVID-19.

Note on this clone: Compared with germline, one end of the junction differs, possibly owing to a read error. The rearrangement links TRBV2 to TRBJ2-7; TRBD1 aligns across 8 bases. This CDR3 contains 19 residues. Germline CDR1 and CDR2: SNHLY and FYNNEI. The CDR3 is CASGKSRGGQGFLFLPTLF. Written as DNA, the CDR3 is TGTGCCAGCGGCAAGTCCCGGGGCGGACAGGGCTTTCTCTTCCTCCCTACCTTATTC. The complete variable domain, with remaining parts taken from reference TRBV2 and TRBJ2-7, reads EPEVTQTPSHQVTQMGQEVILRCVPISNHLYFYWYRQILGQKVEFLVSFYNNEISEKSEIFDDQFSVERPDGSNFTLKIRSTKLEDSAMYFCASGKSRGGQGFLFLPTLFGPGTRLTVT.

The CDR3 DNA reads as TGTGCCAGCAGCCAAGATGGCGGGGACAGGGACCTTGGCTACACCTTC. It translates to CASSQDGGDRDLGYTF. The chain joins TRBV3-1 (or the pseudogene TRBV3-2) to TRBJ1-2; 9 bases align to TRBD1. Trimming cost V 0 bases and J 7 bases; bases outside gene matches: 9. CDR1 and CDR2 (germline): LGHDT, YNNKEL (reference sequence). CDR3 length: 16 residues.

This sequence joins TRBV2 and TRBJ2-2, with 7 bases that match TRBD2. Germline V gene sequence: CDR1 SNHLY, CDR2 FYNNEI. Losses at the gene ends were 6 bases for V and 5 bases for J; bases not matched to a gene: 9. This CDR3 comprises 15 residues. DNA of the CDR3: TGTGCCAGCAGCGGTAGTAGCGGGTCAACCGGGGAGCTGTTTTTT. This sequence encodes CASSGSSGSTGELFF.

This chain's CDR3 is CASSLDRYQETQYF. The CDR3 DNA follows: TGTGCCAGCAGCCTAGACAGGTACCAAGAGACCCAGTACTTC. The V gene is TRBV5-4, the J gene TRBJ2-5, with D tentatively TRBD1 (6 bases). This CDR3 has 14 residues. Germline V gene lookup returns CDR1 SGHNT and CDR2 YYREEE (reference sequence). Trimming removed 4 bases at V and 0 bases at J, with 10 bases between. Using reference TRBV5-4 and TRBJ2-5 for the parts outside the CDR3, the full variable domain is ETGVTQSPTHLIKTRGQQVTLRCSSQSGHNTVSWYQQALGQGPQFIFQYYREEENGRGNFPPRFSGLQFPNYSSELNVNALELDDSALYLCASSLDRYQETQYFGPGTRLLVL.